This paragraph covers one TCR beta chain sequence. The assay was immunoSEQ multiplex PCR, and TCRdb's table has in-frame clones only and misses some. The table shows 20,000 to 25,000 clones, with about 93% occurring only once. The data originate from a study of T cell changes during pregnancy in multiple sclerosis. V was clipped by 5 bases and J by 6 bases; unmatched bases: 8. Germline loops: CDR1 SEHNR, CDR2 FQNEAQ (reference sequence). This CDR3 contains 15 residues. The clonotype comes from a female donor with multiple sclerosis, enrolled in a pregnancy study. This specimen was CD8+ T cells from peripheral blood mononuclear cells, taken in the third trimester of pregnancy. This chain connects TRBV7-9 to TRBJ2-7; TRBD1 agrees at 12 bases. The chain's CDR3 is CASSRPGTGGGEQYF. DNA of the CDR3: TGTGCCAGCAGCCGACCCGGGACAGGGGGCGGCGAGCAGTACTTC.